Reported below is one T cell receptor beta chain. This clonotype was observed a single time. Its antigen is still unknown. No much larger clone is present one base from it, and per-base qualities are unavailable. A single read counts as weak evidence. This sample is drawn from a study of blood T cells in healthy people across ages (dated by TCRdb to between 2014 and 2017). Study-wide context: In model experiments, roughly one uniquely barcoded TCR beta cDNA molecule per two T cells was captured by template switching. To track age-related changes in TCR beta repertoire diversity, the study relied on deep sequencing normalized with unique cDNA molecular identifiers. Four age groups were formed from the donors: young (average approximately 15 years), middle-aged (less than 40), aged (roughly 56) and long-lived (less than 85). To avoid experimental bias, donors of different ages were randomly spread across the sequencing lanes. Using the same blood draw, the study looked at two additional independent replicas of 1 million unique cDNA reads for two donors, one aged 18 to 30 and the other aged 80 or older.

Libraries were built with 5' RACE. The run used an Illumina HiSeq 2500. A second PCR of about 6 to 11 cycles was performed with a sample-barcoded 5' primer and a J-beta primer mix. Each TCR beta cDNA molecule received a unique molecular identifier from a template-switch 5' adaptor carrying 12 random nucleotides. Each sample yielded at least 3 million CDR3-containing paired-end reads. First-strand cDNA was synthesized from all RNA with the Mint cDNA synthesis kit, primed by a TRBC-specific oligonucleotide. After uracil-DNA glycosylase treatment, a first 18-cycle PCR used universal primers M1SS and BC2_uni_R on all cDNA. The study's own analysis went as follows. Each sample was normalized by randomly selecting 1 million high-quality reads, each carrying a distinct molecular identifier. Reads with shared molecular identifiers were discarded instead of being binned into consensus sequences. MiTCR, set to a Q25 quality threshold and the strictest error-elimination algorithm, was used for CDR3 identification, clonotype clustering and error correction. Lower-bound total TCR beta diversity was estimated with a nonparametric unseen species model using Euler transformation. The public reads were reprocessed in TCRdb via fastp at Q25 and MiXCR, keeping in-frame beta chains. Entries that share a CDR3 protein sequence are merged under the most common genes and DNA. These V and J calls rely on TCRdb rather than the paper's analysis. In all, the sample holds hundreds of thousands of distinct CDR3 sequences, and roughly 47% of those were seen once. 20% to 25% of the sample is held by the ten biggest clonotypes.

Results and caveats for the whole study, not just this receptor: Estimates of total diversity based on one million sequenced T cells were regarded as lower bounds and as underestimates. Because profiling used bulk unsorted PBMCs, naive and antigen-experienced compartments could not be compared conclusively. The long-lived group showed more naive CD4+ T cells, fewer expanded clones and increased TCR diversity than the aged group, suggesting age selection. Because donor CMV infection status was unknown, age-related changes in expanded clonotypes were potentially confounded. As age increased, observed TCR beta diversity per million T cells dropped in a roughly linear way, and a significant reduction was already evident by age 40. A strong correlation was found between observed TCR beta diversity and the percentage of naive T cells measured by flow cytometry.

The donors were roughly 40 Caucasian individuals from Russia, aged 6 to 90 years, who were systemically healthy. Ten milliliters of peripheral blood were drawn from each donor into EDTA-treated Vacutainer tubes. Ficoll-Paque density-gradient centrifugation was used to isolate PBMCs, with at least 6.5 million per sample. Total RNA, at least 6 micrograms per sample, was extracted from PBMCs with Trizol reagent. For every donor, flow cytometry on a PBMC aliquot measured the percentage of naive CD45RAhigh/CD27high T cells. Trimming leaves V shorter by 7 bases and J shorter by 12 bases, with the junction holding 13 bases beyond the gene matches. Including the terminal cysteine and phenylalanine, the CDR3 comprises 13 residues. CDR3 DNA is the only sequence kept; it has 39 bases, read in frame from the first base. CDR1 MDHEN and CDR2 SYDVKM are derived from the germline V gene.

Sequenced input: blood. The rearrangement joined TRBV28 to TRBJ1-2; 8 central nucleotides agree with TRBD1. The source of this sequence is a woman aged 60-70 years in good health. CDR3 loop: CASTGRGLRGHTF. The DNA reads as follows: TGTGCCAGCACGGGCAGGGGGCTGCGAGGCCACACCTTC.